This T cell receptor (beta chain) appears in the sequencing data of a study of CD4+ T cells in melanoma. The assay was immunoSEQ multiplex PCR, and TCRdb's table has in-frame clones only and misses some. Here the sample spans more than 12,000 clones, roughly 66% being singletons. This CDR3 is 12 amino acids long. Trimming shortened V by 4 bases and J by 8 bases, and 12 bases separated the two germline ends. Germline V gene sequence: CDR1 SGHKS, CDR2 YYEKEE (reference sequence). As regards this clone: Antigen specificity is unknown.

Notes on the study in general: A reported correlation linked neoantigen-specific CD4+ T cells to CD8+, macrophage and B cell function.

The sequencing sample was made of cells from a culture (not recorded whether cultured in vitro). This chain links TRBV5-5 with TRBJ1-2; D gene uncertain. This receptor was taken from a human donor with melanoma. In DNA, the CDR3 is TGTGCCAGCAGCCCCGAGTTGAGGGGCTACACCTTC. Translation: CASSPELRGYTF.